The table lists the clone carrying this TCR beta chain with a few counts. Its antigen remains unknown. Regions amplified from RNA transcripts were the TCR beta CDR3 regions. The HTBI primer set served for first-round RT-PCR of the TCR CDR3. MiXCR, run by TCRdb on the multiplex PCR reads, gives a single entry per CDR3 protein. The sample holds 480,000 or so distinct CDR3 sequences, around an eighth seen once. These data belong to a study of T cells in Graves' hyperthyroidism and ophthalmopathy. Study findings and constraints: Most clonotypes expanded in thyroid above 0.001 were likewise present in blood.

The CDR3 has 15 amino acids. V dropped 3 bases and J dropped 0 bases, with 12 bases sitting between them. Germline V gene sequence: CDR1 LNHNV, CDR2 YYDKDF (reference sequence). Thyroid ultrasound and orbital computed tomography, with clinical symptoms and serum thyroxine and TRAb, informed diagnoses. This chain joins TRBV15 and TRBJ2-7, with a possible D match to TRBD2 (6 bases). The sequence was collected from a woman between 18 and 29 years old with Graves' hyperthyroidism. Sequencing was performed on blood. CDR3 amino acids: CATSRGGDSSYEQYF. The DNA for the CDR3 is TGTGCCACCAGCAGGGGCGGGGATAGCTCCTACGAGCAGTACTTC.